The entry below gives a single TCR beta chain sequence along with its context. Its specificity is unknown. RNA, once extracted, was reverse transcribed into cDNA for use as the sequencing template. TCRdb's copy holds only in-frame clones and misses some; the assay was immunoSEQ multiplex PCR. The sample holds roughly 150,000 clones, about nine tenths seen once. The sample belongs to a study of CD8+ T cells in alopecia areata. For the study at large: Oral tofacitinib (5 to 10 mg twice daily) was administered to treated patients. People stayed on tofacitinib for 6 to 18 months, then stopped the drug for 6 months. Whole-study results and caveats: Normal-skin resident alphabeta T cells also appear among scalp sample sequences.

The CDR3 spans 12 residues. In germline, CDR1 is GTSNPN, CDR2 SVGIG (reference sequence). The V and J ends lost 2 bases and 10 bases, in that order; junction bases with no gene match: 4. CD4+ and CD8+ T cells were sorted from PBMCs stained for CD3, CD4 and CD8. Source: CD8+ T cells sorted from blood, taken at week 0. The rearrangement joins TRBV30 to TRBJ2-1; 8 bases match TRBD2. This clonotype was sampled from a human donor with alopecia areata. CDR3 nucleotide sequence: TGTGCCTGGAGTTTAGCGGGATTCGAGCAGTTCTTC. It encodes CAWSLAGFEQFF.